This T cell receptor beta chain was sequenced in a study of Ad26.COV2.S vaccination and SARS-CoV-2 variants. Turning to the study itself: Sample donor was a member of the COV1001 Ad26.COV2.S trial arm.

The method was immunoSEQ multiplex PCR; TCRdb's version includes in-frame clones alone and lacks a portion of them. This sample has hundreds of thousands of clones, with approximately 90% found just once. The CDR3 extends over 14 amino acids. Trimming shortened V by 0 bases and J by 1 base, and 4 bases separated the two germline ends. From germline, CDR1 is SGHRS and CDR2 YFSETQ. Treatment of the sample: roughly 20 received Ad26.COV2.S at low or high dose, single or two shots; 5 received placebo; per-sample allocation not given. Sampling was performed 63 days after the first vaccine or placebo injection. Points on this clone: Other DNA sequences of this sample code for an identical CDR3.

This receptor was identified in a person between 18 and 60 years old who received the Ad26.COV2.S COVID-19 vaccine or a placebo. The chain has TRBV5-1 and TRBJ2-2; D remains unclear. This specimen consisted of peripheral blood, obtained in a trial of Ad26.COV2.S vaccine versus placebo. The CDR3: CASSLAQNTGELFF. CDR3 coding DNA: TGCGCCAGCAGCTTGGCCCAGAACACCGGGGAGCTGTTTTTT.